The rows below give T cell receptor beta chains drawn from one sample of a study of a mutant IDH1 vaccine in newly diagnosed glioma. This table comes from immunoSEQ multiplex PCR, and its TCRdb copy is limited to in-frame clones, with some not included. The sample has about 52,000 clones, more than 85% seen once; the top ten hold around 2.5%. Their antigens remain unidentified. Sequencing used PBMCs, obtained from a glioma patient whose treatment included an IDH1 peptide vaccine. These receptors all stem from a man aged 45-65 years with glioma. Both conserved end residues are part of each CDR3. Each record gives: V gene, J gene, clone size, D gene, CDR3 DNA, CDR3 protein. A D gene is named only where the DNA matches it firmly. The listing skips clone size in some rows; elsewhere it reads once, few, many or a size class.

>TRBV4-2|TRBJ2-3|-|TRBD2
TGTGCCAGCAGCCAAGATGGGACTAGCGGGGCAGATACGCAGTATTTT
CASSQDGTSGADTQYF
>TRBV7-2|TRBJ2-7|-|TRBD2
TGTGCCAGCAGCTTCCTCCACCTAGCGGGGGGCTACGAGCAGTACTTC
CASSFLHLAGGYEQYF
>TRBV7-2|TRBJ2-2|-|-
TGTGCCAGCAGCTTAGTACCCCTCAACACCGGGGAGCTGTTTTTT
CASSLVPLNTGELFF
>TRBV19|TRBJ2-7|-|TRBD2
TGTGCCAGTAGTTTGGCCAACGGGAGGGAGCAGTACTTC
CASSLANGREQYF
>TRBV4-1|TRBJ2-5|once|TRBD2
TGCGCCAGCAGCCAAGCACTAATTCGTCTAGCGGAGGAAGAGACCCAGTACTTC
CASSQALIRLAEEETQYF
>TRBV6-1|TRBJ2-7|-|TRBD1
TGTGCCAGCAGTGAAGGGGGGACAGGGAAGGTCGAGCAGTACTTC
CASSEGGTGKVEQYF
>TRBV25-1|TRBJ1-2|-|TRBD1
TGTGCCAGCAGTGAATTAAACAGGGGGCAGGACGGCTACACCTTC
CASSELNRGQDGYTF
>TRBV7-9|TRBJ2-5|-|TRBD1
TGTGCCAGCAGCCCCCCTGGGCAGGGGGCGGGAGAGACCCAGTACTTC
CASSPPGQGAGETQYF
>TRBV5-1|TRBJ2-7|once|TRBD1
TGCGCCAGCAGTTTATACCGGGACAGGGCATTCGAGCAGTACTTC
CASSLYRDRAFEQYF
>TRBV5-1|TRBJ2-1|-|-
TGCGCCAGCAGCTTGGGGGGGCGCTCCTACAATGAGCAGTTCTTC
CASSLGGRSYNEQFF
>TRBV29-1|TRBJ1-2|-|-
TGCAGCGTTGTTCCCGGCTACACCTTC
CSVVPGYTF
>TRBV2|TRBJ2-3|-|-
TGTGCCAGCAGTGACCCAGGGGTGAGTCCAGATACGCAGTATTTT
CASSDPGVSPDTQYF
>TRBV10-1|TRBJ2-3|-|TRBD1
TGCGCCAGCCACCAAGGGGGCGCCTTGCCCACAGATACGCAGTATTTT
CASHQGGALPTDTQYF
>TRBV15|TRBJ2-7|-|TRBD1
TGTGCCACCAGCAGAGATACGGGACAGGGGTTTAAGCAGTACTTC
CATSRDTGQGFKQYF
>TRBV4-2|TRBJ2-1|-|TRBD2
TGTGCCAGCAGCCAAGGACTAGCAGACTACAATGAGCAGTTCTTC
CASSQGLADYNEQFF
>TRBV7-2|TRBJ1-5|-|-
TGTGCCAGCAGCTTAGAATATTCTCAGCCCCAGCATTTT
CASSLEYSQPQHF
>TRBV4-3|TRBJ1-4|-|-
TGCGCCAGCAGCCAACCCAACCAAGACGCGACTAATGAAAAACTGTTTTTT
CASSQPNQDATNEKLFF
>TRBV19|TRBJ2-5|-|TRBD1
TGTGCCAGTAGGGGGACAGACCAAGAGACCCAGTACTTC
CASRGTDQETQYF
>TRBV28|TRBJ2-5|-|TRBD1
TGTGCCAGCCGGGGGGACAGGGAGTACCAAGAGACCCAGTACTTC
CASRGDREYQETQYF
>TRBV6-1|TRBJ2-1|-|TRBD1
TGTGCCAGCAGTTTCCGGGACAGTGACAATGAGCAGTTCTTC
CASSFRDSDNEQFF
>TRBV10-1|TRBJ2-2|-|-
TGCGCCAGCACGGCCCCGGACACCGGGGAGCTGTTTTTT
CASTAPDTGELFF
>TRBV5-5|TRBJ1-2|-|-
TGTGCCAGCAGCTTGTGGGCTGGGACACAGACTTCAATTGGCTACACCTTC
CASSLWAGTQTSIGYTF
>TRBV14|TRBJ1-2|-|-
TGTGCCAGCAGCCAAGATCCGAGCGCAGCCTTGGATGGCTACACCTTC
CASSQDPSAALDGYTF
>TRBV18|TRBJ1-5|-|-
TGTGCCAGCTCTCCCTATGATACTAACCGGGCGCGGAGCAATCAGCCCCAGCATTTT
CASSPYDTNRARSNQPQHF
>TRBV28|TRBJ1-5|-|-
TGTGCCAGCAGTTGGGCGGGAGGGAGCAATCAGCCCCAGCATTTT
CASSWAGGSNQPQHF
>TRBV25-1|TRBJ2-1|-|-
TGTGCCAGCAGTGCCGGGTCATACAATGAGCAGTTCTTC
CASSAGSYNEQFF
>TRBV6-5|TRBJ1-1|-|-
TGTGCCAGCAGTTACTCGTACAAGGGTGACACTGAAGCTTTCTTT
CASSYSYKGDTEAFF
>TRBV2|TRBJ2-5|-|-
TGTGCCAGCAGGGGGTTTGTCCTTTCCGAGACCCAGTACTTC
CASRGFVLSETQYF
>TRBV9|TRBJ2-6|-|-
TGTGCCAGCAGCGTAGAACCTGGGGCCAACGTCCTGACTTTC
CASSVEPGANVLTF
>TRBV7-8|TRBJ2-2|-|TRBD1
TGTGCCAGCAGCGCCACAGGGGTGAACACCGGGGAGCTGTTTTTT
CASSATGVNTGELFF
>TRBV5-1|TRBJ1-4|few|-
TGCGCCAGCAGCCCAGGGGACCGGGAGGTAGAAAAACTGTTTTTT
CASSPGDREVEKLFF
>TRBV7-6|TRBJ2-3|-|-
TGTGCCAGCAGCTCGCGAGCGGCCTCGGGCACAGATACGCAGTATTTT
CASSSRAASGTDTQYF
>TRBV28|TRBJ1-5|-|-
TGTGCCAGCACCGTAGGGGGGAGAGCCCAGCATTTT
CASTVGGRAQHF
>TRBV15|TRBJ2-7|-|TRBD1
TGTGCCACCAGCAGAAACAGGGGGCCCGAAAGAGAGCAGTACTTC
CATSRNRGPEREQYF
>TRBV4-1|TRBJ1-4|-|-
TGCGCCAGCAGCCGCGGATCCGGGAGGCAGGTTAATGAAAAACTGTTTTTT
CASSRGSGRQVNEKLFF
>TRBV28|TRBJ2-4|-|-
TGTGCCAGCAGGGGGATGGGCAAAAACATTCAGTACTTC
CASRGMGKNIQYF
>TRBV28|TRBJ2-2|-|TRBD2
TGTGCCAGCAGTCTAGCGGGGATGCCGAACACCGGGGAGCTGTTTTTT
CASSLAGMPNTGELFF
>TRBV9|TRBJ2-1|-|-
TGTGCCAGCAGCGTAGGATACGGGTCCTTAGTGGGTTACAATGAGCAGTTCTTC
CASSVGYGSLVGYNEQFF
>TRBV7-9|TRBJ1-2|-|TRBD1
TGTGCCAGCAGTACACAGGGGGCCGAGGGCTACACCTTC
CASSTQGAEGYTF
>TRBV19|TRBJ2-7|-|-
TGTGCCAGTAGTTTTTCAGGGAGTTTCTACGAGCAGTACTTC
CASSFSGSFYEQYF
>TRBV29-1|TRBJ1-2|-|-
TGCAGCGTTGAACCTGTTGTTGGGAAGGGTGATGTCTACACCTTC
CSVEPVVGKGDVYTF
>TRBV7-7|TRBJ2-2|few|-
TGTGCCACCAACGCCGGCACCGGGGAGCTGTTTTTT
CATNAGTGELFF
>TRBV4-3|TRBJ2-5|-|-
TGCGCCAGCAGCCCCAAGGCTAGACTACAAGAGACCCAGTACTTC
CASSPKARLQETQYF
>TRBV5-6|TRBJ2-7|-|-
TGTGCCAGCAGCCATGCGACTTACGAGCAGTACTTC
CASSHATYEQYF
>TRBV27|TRBJ1-1|-|TRBD1
TGTGCCAGCAGTACAGGGGGCACTGAAGCTTTCTTT
CASSTGGTEAFF
>TRBV5-1|TRBJ2-2|-|-
TGCGCCAGCAGCGCGGGGGGACAGGGGAACACCGGGGAGCTGTTTTTT
CASSAGGQGNTGELFF
>TRBV5-1|TRBJ2-5|-|TRBD2
TGCGCCAGCAGCTTGGAGCGGGGGCCCCAGTACTTC
CASSLERGPQYF
>TRBV5-1|TRBJ2-5|-|-
TGCGCCAGCAGCCCCGGGGAGGAGACCCAGTACTTC
CASSPGEETQYF
>TRBV4-3|TRBJ2-5|once|TRBD2
TGCGCCAGCAGCCAAGATGTAGCGGGGGGCCAAGAGACCCAGTACTTC
CASSQDVAGGQETQYF
>TRBV4-1|TRBJ2-7|-|-
TGCGCCAGCAGCCAAGCCCAGGGGTACGAGCAGTACTTC
CASSQAQGYEQYF
>TRBV29-1|TRBJ1-2|-|-
TGCAGCGTTGTAAATCCCCTGATCTATGGCTACACCTTC
CSVVNPLIYGYTF